This TCR beta chain was observed in a study of T-cell memory formation after mild COVID-19. Across the whole study: Each donor largely had its own TCR clusters.

CDR1 and CDR2 (germline): SGHTA, FQGNSA. The V and J ends lost 4 bases and 6 bases respectively, with 19 bases between them. The CDR3 contains 16 residues. Regarding this clonotype: Its antigen is still unknown.

Study results and limitations: While clones contracting from day 15 to 85 were balanced between CD4 and CD8, later expanders leaned CD4+. The study detected some responding clones in pre-infection memory, suggesting cross-reactive memory joined.

Constant-segment primers and 5'RACE yielded cDNA libraries for TCR alpha and TCR beta, each carrying sample barcodes and UMIs. TCRdb used MiXCR to reprocess the 5' RACE reads, holding one entry per CDR3 protein. The table shows more than 250,000 distinct CDR3 sequences, with around 15% occurring only once. The receptor was isolated from a man younger than 35 who had mild COVID-19 (a few samples of this study predate the infection). Cell type and time point are not known. V and J are TRBV7-2 and TRBJ1-5; perhaps TRBD1 as D (5 bases). Sequencing input: PBMCs or a T cell subset sorted from them (not recorded which). As DNA, the CDR3 is TGTGCCAGCAGCTCTTCCGACCGGGGGAGTTTTCAGCCCCAGCATTTT. This encodes CASSSSDRGSFQPQHF. The full variable domain, its missing parts supplied by reference TRBV7-2 and TRBJ1-5, is GAGVSQSPSNKVTEKGKDVELRCDPISGHTALYWYRQSLGQGLEFLIYFQGNSAPDKSGLPSDRFSAERTGGSVSTLTIQRTQQEDSAVYLCASSSSDRGSFQPQHFGDGTRLSIL.